The present entry profiles one T cell receptor beta chain with its context. This entry is derived from a study of blood T cell repertoires in COVID-19. About the research overall: The analysed material was cDNA or gDNA that came from T cells, B-cell-depleted T cells, or PBMCs.

How the authors handled the data: Reference gene primer amplification in the assay estimated nucleated cell counts. Produced via immunoSEQ multiplex PCR; TCRdb's table is partial and in-frame only. V, J and clone size were drawn from that table, and D and trimming were deduced from the DNA. The table has about 150,000 clones, more than 75% seen once; the top ten hold roughly 15%. CDR3 length: 16 amino acids. Germline V lookup: CDR1 MGHRA, CDR2 YSYEKL. V was trimmed by 2 bases and J by 5 bases, leaving 18 bases between them. This TCR was recovered from a human donor with acute or convalescent COVID-19. The donor label of this sample is uncertain. The genes are TRBV4-1 and TRBJ1-1; D is unresolved. Sequenced material: peripheral blood. The CDR3 is CASSQKAGKEGTEAFF. The DNA for the CDR3 is TGCGCCAGCAGCCAAAAGGCGGGAAAGGAGGGAACTGAAGCTTTCTTT.